Here is one T cell receptor (beta chain) with its context. There is no known antigen for this receptor. Qualities for individual bases were not recorded, and no much larger clone is one base off. Other DNA sequences within the sample encode an identical CDR3. This sample was taken from a study of blood T cell repertoires in COVID-19 (TCRdb year 2020). With regard to the full study: Collaborator samples came from the United States, Italy and Spain and covered acute and convalescent phases of COVID-19. The prospective study material was composed of cDNA or gDNA derived from T cells, B-cell-depleted T cells, or PBMCs. Deeply sampled blood TCRbeta repertoires from subjects exposed to, actively infected with, or recovered from COVID-19 were included in the dataset. The repertoires were released in a freely available public database intended as a resource for research on the immune response to SARS-CoV-2. Samples were obtained from the ongoing ImmuneRACE study (first 160 participants) and from about 1,300 subjects provided by 6 global collaborators. A de-identified subject ID, COVID-19 status, age in years and sex were almost always included in the sample metadata. Where available, HLA class I and class II types were obtained from metadata supplied by the sample provider rather than from assay-based typing. Here is what the overall study found, with its caveats: Clinical and demographic metadata were provided uncurated, with the amount varying by source and participant.

The collaborating institutions used their own protocols to collect whole blood in K2EDTA tubes. For TCRbeta analysis, collaborators shipped samples in one of three forms: frozen whole blood, isolated PBMCs, or DNA extracted from either of those sample types. TCRbeta CDR3 regions were amplified from genomic DNA using the immunoSEQ Assay, a bias-controlled multiplex PCR. The authors' pipeline ran thus. The number of nucleated cells in each sample was estimated from the amplification of reference gene primers within the assay. To quantify the absolute abundance of each unique TCRbeta CDR3 rearrangement, sequence reads were collapsed and filtered. Productive Simpson clonality was computed per sample as the square root of Simpson's diversity index over productive rearrangements. Drawn from immuneACCESS, this table holds only the in-frame rearrangements with V and J called that TCRdb kept. Clones are partly lost; checked studies trace under half to an unresolved V gene and leave the rest unexplained. V, J and clone size reflect that table, while D and trimming were determined from the DNA. The sample records roughly 200,000 clones, about nine tenths of which are singletons. The ten largest clones take up 1.5% to 2% of the sample.

From the cysteine through the phenylalanine, the CDR3 covers 13 amino acids. The read is trimmed to its CDR3 DNA, 39 bases read in frame from base 1. The germline V gene provides CDR1 SGHNT and CDR2 YENEEA. V gives up 2 bases and J gives up 1 base, and the segment between their germline ends measures 5 bases. The TCR originated in a man in his late teens or twenties with active or convalescent COVID-19. The sample comprised peripheral blood. The chain is made from TRBV11-3 and TRBJ1-1, with the D gene too uncertain to name. The CDR3 region reads CASSLRENTEAFF. The sequenced DNA: TGTGCCAGCAGCTTACGGGAGAACACTGAAGCTTTCTTT.